Shown below are 25 T cell receptor beta chains from a single sample sequenced in a study of CD8 T cells in Susac syndrome. RNA in amounts of about 0.5 to 1 ug was reverse transcribed with random hexamers. TCRdb passed the immunoSEQ multiplex PCR reads through MiXCR, listing each CDR3 protein once. This table has some 200,000 distinct CDR3 sequences, 80% to 95% appearing once. The sequenced sample was CD8+ T cells from PBMCs. Receptors were obtained from a human donor with multiple sclerosis.

This rearrangement joins TRBV3-1 to TRBJ2-1; D gene unclear. V was trimmed by 0 bases and J by 10 bases, leaving 7 bases between them. Germline values: CDR1 LGHDT, CDR2 YNNKEL (reference sequence). This CDR3 contains 12 residues. The CDR3 sequence: CASSQEAVEQFF. DNA for the CDR3: TGTGCCAGCAGCCAAGAAGCTGTGGAGCAGTTCTTC.

A few counts support this clonotype. The chain is built from TRBV7-9 and TRBJ2-6; D unresolved. Germline assignment: CDR1 SEHNR and CDR2 FQNEAQ (reference sequence). The V and J ends lost 1 base and 2 bases respectively, with 3 bases between them. The CDR3 is 14 amino acids. CDR3 DNA sequence: TGTGCCAGCAGCTTAGTTGCTGGGGCCAACGTCCTGACTTTC. It codes for CASSLVAGANVLTF.

This clonotype was seen once. The J gene is TRBJ2-5, the V gene TRBV7-2, with 10 bases that match TRBD1. CDR3 length: 16 amino acids. V gave up 5 bases and J gave up 9 bases; unmatched junction bases: 15. Germline CDR1 is SGHTA and CDR2 is FQGNSA. In nucleotides, the CDR3 is TGTGCCAGCAGCCTCGGAGGGGACAGGGGCAATGGGGCCCAGTACTTC. Protein product: CASSLGGDRGNGAQYF.

V and J are TRBV20-1 and TRBJ1-1; no clear D gene. The CDR3 extends over 11 amino acids. Germline values: CDR1 DFQATT, CDR2 SNEGSKA (reference sequence). V dropped 4 bases and J dropped 6 bases, with 9 bases sitting between them. Here the CDR3 DNA reads TGCAGTGCTATCTCTCTAGCTGAAGCTTTCTTT. This codes for CSAISLAEAFF.

The V and J genes are TRBV5-8 and TRBJ1-5, with D uncertain. Germline V lookup: CDR1 SGHTS, CDR2 YDEGEE. Trimming cost V 7 bases and J 4 bases, with 9 bases left between them. The CDR3 runs 12 residues. The CDR3 sequence is CASRPYNQPQHF. The CDR3 DNA is TGTGCCAGCCGACCCTATAATCAGCCCCAGCATTTT.

The V call is TRBV7-8, the J call TRBJ2-7; 10 nucleotides align to TRBD1. J lost 3 bases, V lost 4 bases, and 9 bases had no gene match. The germline V gene has CDR1 SGHVS and CDR2 FQNEAQ. The CDR3 totals 16 residues. The CDR3 spells CASSSALGQGRYEQYF. The CDR3 DNA reads as TGTGCCAGCAGCTCCGCCCTGGGACAGGGGCGCTACGAGCAGTACTTC. Using reference TRBV7-8 and TRBJ2-7 for the parts outside the CDR3, the full variable domain is GAGVSQSPRYKVAKRGQDVALRCDPISGHVSLFWYQQALGQGPEFLTYFQNEAQLDKSGLPSDRFFAERPEGSVSTLKIQRTQQEDSAVYLCASSSALGQGRYEQYFGPGTRLTVT.

This sequence joins TRBV4-1 and TRBJ2-1; the match to TRBD2 covers 10 bases. This CDR3 has 16 amino acids. The germline gives CDR1 MGHRA, CDR2 YSYEKL. J was trimmed by 5 bases and V by 0 bases; bases with no gene match: 4. The CDR3 loop is CASSQDFLAGDNEQFF. CDR3 DNA: TGCGCCAGCAGCCAAGATTTCCTAGCGGGAGACAATGAGCAGTTCTTC.

The chain has TRBV7-9 and TRBJ2-7; D is perhaps TRBD2 (5 bases). The CDR3 consists of 16 residues. CDR1 and CDR2 (germline): SEHNR, FQNEAQ (reference sequence). Between the trimmed V and J ends, which lost 3 bases and 6 bases, there was a span of 21 bases. This chain's CDR3 is CASSFTGPRGKGEQYF. In nucleotides, the CDR3 is TGTGCCAGCAGCTTTACTGGGCCCCGGGGAAAAGGCGAGCAGTACTTC.

The V and J genes are TRBV9 and TRBJ2-1; 8 bases align to TRBD2. The J segment lost 10 bases and the V segment lost 0 bases, leaving 12 bases of the junction unmatched. The V gene's germline CDR1 is SGDLS and CDR2 YYNGEE. The CDR3 is made up of 16 amino acids. Here the CDR3 reads CASSVDSGGGPGEQFF. CDR3 nucleotide sequence: TGTGCCAGCAGCGTAGACTCGGGCGGGGGGCCAGGGGAGCAGTTCTTC.

V usage is TRBV20-1 and J usage is TRBJ2-1; 8 nucleotides match TRBD2. Trimming at V came to 4 bases and at J to 8 bases, leaving 19 bases not matched to a gene. CDR1 is DFQATT, CDR2 SNEGSKA, per germline (reference sequence). CDR3 length equals 17 residues. CDR3 nucleotides: TGCAGTGCTATAAGGACTAGCCGAACAGACCCCCTCGATGAGCAGTTCTTC. It yields the protein CSAIRTSRTDPLDEQFF.

V gene TRBV11-2 combines with J gene TRBJ2-1, with D hard to call. This CDR3 is 16 amino acids long. V lost 3 bases to trimming and J lost 3 bases, with 15 bases between them. Germline values: CDR1 SGHAT, CDR2 FQNNGV. CDR3 sequence: CASSFPEGQFYNEQFF. The CDR3 coding sequence is TGTGCCAGCAGCTTCCCGGAAGGGCAGTTCTACAATGAGCAGTTCTTC.

Here the CDR3 reads CAWSPTDLNYGYTF. CDR3 DNA sequence: TGTGCCTGGAGCCCGACAGATCTTAACTATGGCTACACCTTC. The gene calls are TRBV30 and TRBJ1-2; D may be TRBD1 (5 bases). V lost 3 bases, J lost 1 base, and 12 bases lay in between. This CDR3 region has 14 residues. Germline V gene lookup returns CDR1 GTSNPN and CDR2 SVGIG (reference sequence). The full variable domain, rest sourced from reference TRBV30 and TRBJ1-2, is SQTIHQWPATLVQPVGSPLSLECTVEGTSNPNLYWYRQAAGRGLQLLFYSVGIGQISSEVPQNLSASRPQDRQFILSSKKLLLSDSGFYLCAWSPTDLNYGYTFGSGTRLTVV.

The chain joins TRBV6-5 to TRBJ1-1, with 8 positions matching TRBD1. The CDR3 sequence is 14 residues long. With 5 bases clipped from V and 1 base from J, the junction kept 3 bases outside the gene matches. CDR1 MNHEY and CDR2 SVGAGI come from the germline V gene. In DNA, the CDR3 is TGTGCCAGCAGTGCGGGACAGGCGAACACTGAAGCTTTCTTT. As protein: CASSAGQANTEAFF.

This chain joins TRBV29-1 and TRBJ2-1; D is uncertain. Germline CDR1 is SQVTM and CDR2 is ANQGSEA. The V end was cut by 7 bases, the J end by 6 bases, with 10 bases between. The CDR3 contains 11 residues. CDR3 coding DNA: TGCAGCGGCCTTCGGGCCAATGAGCAGTTCTTC. This sequence encodes CSGLRANEQFF.

V and J are TRBV2 and TRBJ2-5, with D possibly being TRBD1 (6 bases). Germline CDR1 is SNHLY and CDR2 is FYNNEI. CDR3 size: 13 residues. Trimming removed 9 bases at V and 3 bases at J, with 14 bases between. CDR3 in DNA: TGTGCCAGATCGACAGGTTTTGAAGAGACCCAGTACTTC. This gives the protein CARSTGFEETQYF.

The V and J genes are TRBV4-3 and TRBJ1-1; no firm D call. From germline, CDR1 is LGHNA and CDR2 YSLEER. V was trimmed by 1 base and J by 6 bases, leaving 15 bases between them. The length of the CDR3 is 15 residues. CDR3 sequence (DNA): TGCGCCAGCAGCCAAGCCGGGCAGGCTGAGCCTGAAGCTTTCTTT. Protein sequence: CASSQAGQAEPEAFF.

The rearrangement links TRBV2 to TRBJ1-1, with TRBD1 matching 7 bases. Trimming took 9 bases from V and 2 from J; bases not matched to a gene: 3. The CDR3 sequence is 12 residues long. CDR1 is SNHLY, CDR2 FYNNEI, per germline. In DNA form, the CDR3 reads TGTGCCAGGGGACAGACAAACACTGAAGCTTTCTTT. It codes for CARGQTNTEAFF.

The CDR3 protein is CASSQGAGGYYNEQFF. CDR3 DNA sequence: TGCGCCAGCAGCCAAGGGGCTGGGGGGTACTACAATGAGCAGTTCTTC. V and J are TRBV4-1 and TRBJ2-1, with a tentative D call TRBD2 (6 bases). With 1 base removed from V and 3 bases from J, the gap between germline ends came to 13 bases. The CDR3 is 16 amino acids. Germline CDR1 MGHRA, CDR2 YSYEKL.

The chain links TRBV4-1 to TRBJ2-1; D is undetermined. The CDR3 extends over 14 amino acids. V dropped 1 base and J dropped 8 bases, with 12 bases sitting between them. From germline, CDR1 is MGHRA and CDR2 YSYEKL. The CDR3 nucleotides are TGCGCCAGCAGCCAAGGTCCCCAGTCAGATGAGCAGTTCTTC. Its protein is CASSQGPQSDEQFF.

This chain connects TRBV20-1 to TRBJ2-5; perhaps TRBD2 as D (5 bases). Germline V gene data show CDR1 as DFQATT and CDR2 as SNEGSKA (reference sequence). The CDR3 runs to 13 residues. Trimming shortened V by 3 bases and J by 4 bases, and 12 bases separated the two germline ends. In nucleotides, the CDR3 is TGCAGTGCTAGTGCCGGTGGAGGAGAGACCCAGTACTTC. Translating it yields CSASAGGGETQYF.

The chain uses TRBV12-3 or TRBV12-4 and TRBJ1-1, with D maybe TRBD1 (5 bases). The CDR3 extends over 17 amino acids. Trimming removed 5 bases from V and 1 base from J, with 20 bases in between. CDR3: CASSTGDLIFENTEAFF. Written as DNA, the CDR3 is TGTGCCAGCAGTACCGGGGACCTTATTTTTGAGAACACTGAAGCTTTCTTT.

This chain links TRBV30 with TRBJ2-7, with D possibly TRBD1 on 5 matching bases. Germline CDR1 is GTSNPN and CDR2 is SVGIG (reference sequence). The CDR3 totals 12 residues. V dropped 5 bases and J dropped 7 bases, with 15 bases sitting between them. The CDR3 loop reads CAWAWGVGEQYF. In nucleotides, the CDR3 is TGTGCCTGGGCTTGGGGCGTCGGGGAGCAGTACTTC.

The sample holds a few counts of this clonotype. The V gene is TRBV4-2, the J gene TRBJ1-1; D remains ambiguous. The V end was cut by 3 bases, the J end by 3 bases, with 2 bases between. This CDR3 is built from 11 residues. CDR1 is LGHNA, CDR2 YNFKEQ, per germline. CDR3: CASSQDTEAFF. In DNA form, the CDR3 reads TGTGCCAGCAGCCAGGACACTGAAGCTTTCTTT.

The chain links TRBV7-3 to TRBJ2-1, with 12 bases that match TRBD2. The trim removed 4 bases at V and 8 bases at J, leaving 6 bases unmatched. Germline V lookup: CDR1 SGHTA, CDR2 FQGTGA. The CDR3 totals 15 residues. The chain's CDR3 is CASSSPTSGSDEQFF. The CDR3, as DNA: TGTGCCAGCAGCTCGCCGACTAGCGGGAGTGATGAGCAGTTCTTC.

DNA of the CDR3: TGCAGTGTTTTTGCTTCGGGACAGACAAGCAATCAGCCCCAGCATTTT. This translates into CSVFASGQTSNQPQHF. The chain joins TRBV20-1 to TRBJ1-5; 7 bases align to TRBD1. Germline V CDR1 and CDR2: DFQATT, SNEGSKA (reference sequence). The CDR3 extends over 16 amino acids. J was trimmed by 1 base and V by 7 bases; bases with no gene match: 13.